A single T cell receptor beta chain is shown here with its context. This record comes from a study of CD8 T cells in Susac syndrome. With 6 bases removed from V and 8 bases from J, the gap between germline ends came to 14 bases. The CDR3 runs 14 residues. RNA, at about 0.45 to 1 ug, was reverse transcribed with random hexamers. TCRdb independently ran MiXCR on the immunoSEQ multiplex PCR reads; one entry per CDR3 protein. The sample lists roughly 100,000 distinct CDR3 sequences; less than 95% were seen once. The genes are TRBV12-3 or TRBV12-4 and TRBJ1-6; no firm D call. The TCR comes from a human donor with Susac syndrome. The sample taken for sequencing was CD8+ T cells from PBMCs. The CDR3 loop is CASSNGVWYSPLHF. For the CDR3, the DNA is TGTGCCAGCAGCAACGGGGTGTGGTATTCACCCCTCCACTTT.